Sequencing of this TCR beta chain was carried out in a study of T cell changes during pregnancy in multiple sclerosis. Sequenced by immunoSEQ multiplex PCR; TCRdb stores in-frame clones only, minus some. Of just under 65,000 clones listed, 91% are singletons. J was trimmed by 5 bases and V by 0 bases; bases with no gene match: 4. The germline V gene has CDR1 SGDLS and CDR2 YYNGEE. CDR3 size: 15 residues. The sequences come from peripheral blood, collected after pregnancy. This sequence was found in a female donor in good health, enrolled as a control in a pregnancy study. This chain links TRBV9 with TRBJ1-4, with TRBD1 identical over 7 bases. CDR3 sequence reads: CASSVGHRGNEKLFF. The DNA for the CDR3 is TGTGCCAGCAGCGTAGGTCACAGGGGAAATGAAAAACTGTTTTTT.